These 8 T cell receptor beta chains were all obtained from the same sample, sequenced in a study of T cells after yellow fever vaccination. MiXCR was run by TCRdb on the 5' RACE reads, yielding one entry per CDR3 protein. The sample yields about 400,000 distinct CDR3 sequences, 6.2% seen once. The source was PBMCs, collected 5 days after the yellow fever booster vaccination. These receptors were obtained from a man aged 25-45 years who received the YFV17D yellow fever vaccine.

For this clonotype: Since a much larger clone is just one base distant, this may be a read error. The rearrangement links TRBV7-8 to TRBJ1-6; D gene ambiguous. The CDR3 contains 12 residues. Germline lookup yields CDR1 SGHVS and CDR2 FQNEAQ. CDR3 in DNA: TGTGCCAGAAGCTTAGGCGGTTCACCCCTCCACTTT. Translating it yields CARSLGGSPLHF.

CDR3 sequence: CASSRDRGHHGYTF. The DNA for the CDR3 is TGTGCCAGTAGTAGAGACAGGGGTCATCATGGCTACACCTTC. The chain has TRBV19 and TRBJ1-2, with 8 bases aligning to TRBD1. The V segment lost 4 bases and the J segment 6 bases; nucleotides outside the gene matches: 7. CDR1 and CDR2 from the germline V gene are LNHDA and SQIVND (reference sequence). This CDR3 has 14 residues.

V and J are TRBV5-1 and TRBJ1-2, with 8 positions matching TRBD1. J gave up 8 bases and V 4 bases, and 7 bases lay outside the gene matches. The CDR3 has 13 residues. Germline values: CDR1 SGHRS, CDR2 YFSETQ. The CDR3 bases are TGCGCCAGCAGCCCGACAGGGGTGGGAGGCTACACCTTC. Amino acids: CASSPTGVGGYTF.

This clonotype has at least ten counts. The chain uses TRBV3-1 and TRBJ2-2, with D unresolved. This CDR3 has 14 amino acids. Germline loops: CDR1 LGHDT, CDR2 YNNKEL (reference sequence). V lost 4 bases to trimming and J lost 6 bases, with 12 bases between them. The CDR3: CASSPASRAGELFF. As DNA, the CDR3 is TGTGCCAGCAGCCCAGCTAGTCGGGCCGGGGAGCTGTTTTTT.

This clonotype was seen at least ten times. The chain employs TRBV20-1 and TRBJ2-1, with TRBD2 identical over 13 bases. The germline V gene has CDR1 DFQATT and CDR2 SNEGSKA (reference sequence). Trimming removed 2 bases from V and 5 bases from J; junction bases left unmatched: 6. This CDR3 comprises 16 residues. The CDR3 nucleotides read TGCAGTGCTAGAAGGTTGGGACTAGCGGGAAACAATGAGCAGTTCTTC. Amino acids: CSARRLGLAGNNEQFF.

The chain is built from TRBV7-2 and TRBJ2-4, with D perhaps TRBD2 (5 bases). In germline, CDR1 is SGHTA, CDR2 FQGNSA. The CDR3 loop spans 18 amino acids. Trimming removed 1 base at V and 1 base at J, with 17 bases between. The CDR3 is CASSLGEGGRAAKNIQYF. The CDR3 DNA follows: TGTGCCAGCAGCTTAGGCGAAGGCGGGCGGGCTGCCAAAAACATTCAGTACTTC.

This clonotype has a count of ten or more. V gene TRBV5-1 combines with J gene TRBJ2-1, with TRBD2 matching 12 bases. There are 16 residues in the CDR3. CDR1 and CDR2 (germline): SGHRS, YFSETQ. V trimming: 3 bases; J trimming: 0 bases; junction bases outside the gene matches: 1. The CDR3 reads CASSWTSGVSYNEQFF. The CDR3 nucleotides read TGCGCCAGCAGCTGGACTAGCGGGGTCTCCTACAATGAGCAGTTCTTC.

This chain joins TRBV20-1 and TRBJ2-2, with D possibly being TRBD1 or TRBD2 (5 bases each). V lost 6 bases and J lost 1, with 15 bases in between. This CDR3 contains 15 residues. Germline values: CDR1 DFQATT, CDR2 SNEGSKA (reference sequence). This chain's CDR3 is CSAPVPGRNTGELFF. The DNA of the CDR3 is TGCAGTGCGCCGGTACCAGGGAGGAACACCGGGGAGCTGTTTTTT.